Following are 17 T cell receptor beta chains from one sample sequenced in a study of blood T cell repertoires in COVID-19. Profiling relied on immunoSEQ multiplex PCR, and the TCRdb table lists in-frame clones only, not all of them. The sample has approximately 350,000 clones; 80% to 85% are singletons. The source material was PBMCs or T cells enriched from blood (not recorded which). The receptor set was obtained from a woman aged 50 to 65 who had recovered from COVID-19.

DNA of the CDR3: TGTGCCAGCAGTTACCAGGGGGCAATCAGGGAGACCCAGTACTTC. Translation: CASSYQGAIRETQYF. V and J are TRBV6-5 and TRBJ2-5, with TRBD1 identical over 8 bases. CDR1 is MNHEY and CDR2 is SVGAGI in the germline V gene. CDR3 size: 15 residues. After removal of 2 bases from V and 5 bases from J, the junction contained 7 bases not matched to a gene.

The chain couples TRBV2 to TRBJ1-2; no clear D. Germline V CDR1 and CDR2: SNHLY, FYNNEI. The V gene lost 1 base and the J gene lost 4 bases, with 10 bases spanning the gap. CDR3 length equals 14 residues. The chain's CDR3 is CASSEGAGIYGYTF. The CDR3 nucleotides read TGTGCCAGCAGTGAAGGGGCAGGAATCTATGGCTACACCTTC. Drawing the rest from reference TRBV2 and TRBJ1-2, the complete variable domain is EPEVTQTPSHQVTQMGQEVILRCVPISNHLYFYWYRQILGQKVEFLVSFYNNEISEKSEIFDDQFSVERPDGSNFTLKIRSTKLEDSAMYFCASSEGAGIYGYTFGSGTRLTVV.

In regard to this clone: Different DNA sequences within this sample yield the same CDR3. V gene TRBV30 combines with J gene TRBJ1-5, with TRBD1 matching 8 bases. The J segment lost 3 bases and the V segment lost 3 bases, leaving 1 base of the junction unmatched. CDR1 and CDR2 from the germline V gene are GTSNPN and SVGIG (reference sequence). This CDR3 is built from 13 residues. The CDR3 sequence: CAWRDRVNQPQHF. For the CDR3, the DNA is TGTGCCTGGAGGGACAGGGTCAATCAGCCCCAGCATTTT.

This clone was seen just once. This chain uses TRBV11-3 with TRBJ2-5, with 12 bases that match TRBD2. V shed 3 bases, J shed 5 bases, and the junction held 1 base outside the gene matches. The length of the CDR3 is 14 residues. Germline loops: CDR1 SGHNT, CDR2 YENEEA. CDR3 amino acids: CASSFLAGGETQYF. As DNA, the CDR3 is TGTGCCAGCAGCTTTCTAGCGGGGGGGGAGACCCAGTACTTC.

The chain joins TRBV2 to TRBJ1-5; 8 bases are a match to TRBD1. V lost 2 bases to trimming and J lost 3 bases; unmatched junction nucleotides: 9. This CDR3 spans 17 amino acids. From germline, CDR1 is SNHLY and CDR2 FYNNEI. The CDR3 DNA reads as TGTGCCAGCAGTGAACGGACAGGGAGAGGGTACAATCAGCCCCAGCATTTT. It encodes CASSERTGRGYNQPQHF.

CDR3 sequence (DNA): TGTGCCAGCAGCCAAGAGGGAGGGAAAGCTTTCTTT. Residues: CASSQEGGKAFF. This chain joins TRBV3-1 (or the pseudogene TRBV3-2) and TRBJ1-1; no clear D. With 0 bases removed from V and 9 bases from J, the gap between germline ends came to 8 bases. The CDR3 extends over 12 amino acids. Germline V gene lookup returns CDR1 LGHDT and CDR2 YNNKEL (reference sequence).

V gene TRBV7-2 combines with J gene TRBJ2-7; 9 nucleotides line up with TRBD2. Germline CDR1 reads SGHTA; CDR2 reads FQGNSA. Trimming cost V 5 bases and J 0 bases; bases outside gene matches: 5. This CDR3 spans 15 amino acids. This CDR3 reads CASSPQGLASYEQYF. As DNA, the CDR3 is TGTGCCAGCAGCCCACAGGGACTAGCCTCCTACGAGCAGTACTTC.

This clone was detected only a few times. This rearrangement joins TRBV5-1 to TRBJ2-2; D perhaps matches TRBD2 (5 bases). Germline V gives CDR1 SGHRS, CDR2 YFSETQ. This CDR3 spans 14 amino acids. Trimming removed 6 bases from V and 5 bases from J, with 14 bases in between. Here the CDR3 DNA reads TGCGCCAGCACCGACGGTACGGGAACCGGGGAGCTGTTTTTT. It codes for CASTDGTGTGELFF. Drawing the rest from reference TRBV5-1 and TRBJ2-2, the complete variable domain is KAGVTQTPRYLIKTRGQQVTLSCSPISGHRSVSWYQQTPGQGLQFLFEYFSETQRNKGNFPGRFSGRQFSNSRSEMNVSTLELGDSALYLCASTDGTGTGELFFGEGSRLTVL.

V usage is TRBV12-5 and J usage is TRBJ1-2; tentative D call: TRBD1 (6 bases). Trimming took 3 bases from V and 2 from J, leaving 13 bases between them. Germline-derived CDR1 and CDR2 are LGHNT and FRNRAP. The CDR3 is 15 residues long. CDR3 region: CASGFTHRDNYGYTF. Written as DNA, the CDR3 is TGTGCTAGTGGTTTCACACACAGGGACAACTATGGCTACACCTTC. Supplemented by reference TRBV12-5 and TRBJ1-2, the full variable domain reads DARVTQTPRHKVTEMGQEVTMRCQPILGHNTVFWYRQTMMQGLELLAYFRNRAPLDDSGMPKDRFSAEMPDATLATLKIQPSEPRDSAVYFCASGFTHRDNYGYTFGSGTRLTVV.

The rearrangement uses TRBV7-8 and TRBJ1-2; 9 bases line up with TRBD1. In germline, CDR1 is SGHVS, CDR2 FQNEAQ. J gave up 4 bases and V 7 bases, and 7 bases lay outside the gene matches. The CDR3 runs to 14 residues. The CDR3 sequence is CASTQGQGLYGYTF. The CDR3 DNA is TGTGCCAGCACCCAGGGACAGGGACTCTATGGCTACACCTTC.

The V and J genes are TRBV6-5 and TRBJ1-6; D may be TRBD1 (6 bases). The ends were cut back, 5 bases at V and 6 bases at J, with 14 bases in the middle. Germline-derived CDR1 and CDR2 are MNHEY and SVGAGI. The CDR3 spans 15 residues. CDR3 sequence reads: CASSTGGAGNSPLHF. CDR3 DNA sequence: TGTGCCAGCAGTACCGGGGGGGCGGGTAATTCACCCCTCCACTTT.

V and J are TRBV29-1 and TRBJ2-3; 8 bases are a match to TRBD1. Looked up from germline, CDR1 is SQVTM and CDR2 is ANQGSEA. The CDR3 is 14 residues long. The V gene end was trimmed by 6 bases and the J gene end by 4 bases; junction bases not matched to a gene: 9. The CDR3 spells CSVRDRRGADTQYF. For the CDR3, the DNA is TGCAGCGTGCGGGACAGGCGGGGTGCAGATACGCAGTATTTT.

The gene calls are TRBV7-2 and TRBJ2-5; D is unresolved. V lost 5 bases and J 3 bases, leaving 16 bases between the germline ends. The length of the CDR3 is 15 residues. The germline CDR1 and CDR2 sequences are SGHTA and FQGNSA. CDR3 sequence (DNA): TGTGCCAGCAGCCCCCAGCGACGGAGAAAAGAGACCCAGTACTTC. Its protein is CASSPQRRRKETQYF.

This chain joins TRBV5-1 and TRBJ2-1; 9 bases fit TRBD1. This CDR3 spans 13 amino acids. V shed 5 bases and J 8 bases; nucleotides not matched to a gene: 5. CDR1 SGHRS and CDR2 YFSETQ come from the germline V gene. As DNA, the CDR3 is TGCGCCAGCAGGGACAGGGGATCGGATGAGCAGTTCTTC. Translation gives CASRDRGSDEQFF.

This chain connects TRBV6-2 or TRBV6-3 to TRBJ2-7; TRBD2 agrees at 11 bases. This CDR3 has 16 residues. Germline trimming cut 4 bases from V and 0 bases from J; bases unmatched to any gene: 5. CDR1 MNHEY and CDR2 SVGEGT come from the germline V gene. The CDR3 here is CASSLLAGDPSYEQYF. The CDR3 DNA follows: TGTGCCAGCAGTTTACTAGCGGGGGATCCCTCCTACGAGCAGTACTTC.

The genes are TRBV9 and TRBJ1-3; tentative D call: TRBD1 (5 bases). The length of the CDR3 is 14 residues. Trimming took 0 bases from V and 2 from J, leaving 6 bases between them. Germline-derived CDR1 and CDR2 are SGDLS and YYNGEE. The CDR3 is CASSVARAGNTIYF. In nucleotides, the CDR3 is TGTGCCAGCAGCGTAGCCAGGGCTGGAAACACCATATATTTT. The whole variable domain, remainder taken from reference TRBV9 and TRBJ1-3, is DSGVTQTPKHLITATGQRVTLRCSPRSGDLSVYWYQQSLDQGLQFLIQYYNGEERAKGNILERFSAQQFPDLHSELNLSSLELGDSALYFCASSVARAGNTIYFGEGSWLTVV.

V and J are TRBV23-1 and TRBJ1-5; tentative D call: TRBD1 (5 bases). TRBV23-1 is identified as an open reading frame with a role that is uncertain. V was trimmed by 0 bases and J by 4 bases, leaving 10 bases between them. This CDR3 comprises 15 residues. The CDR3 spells CASSQSGGANQPQHF. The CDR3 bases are TGCGCCAGCAGTCAATCAGGAGGGGCGAATCAGCCCCAGCATTTT.